The 32 T cell receptor beta chains reported below all come from one sample, sequenced in a study of post-analysis software for immune sequencing data. Study-wide findings and caveats: Controls showed lower frequencies than patients for a handful of TRBV segments, and TRBV5-6, TRBV5-1 and TRBV20-1 were among these.

These TCRs are of unknown antigen specificity. The TCR beta cDNA libraries contained unique molecular identifiers. TCRdb fed the PCR reads into MiXCR, producing one record per CDR3 protein. The repertoire has about 540,000 distinct CDR3 sequences, 30% to 40% of them found once; the top ten carry roughly 6%. The sample comprised blood. These receptors were obtained from a girl aged 2-17 years with multiple sclerosis.

This chain links TRBV5-1 with TRBJ1-5; 8 bases line up with TRBD1. The CDR3 is made up of 16 amino acids. The V gene end was trimmed by 4 bases and the J gene end by 5 bases; junction bases not matched to a gene: 11. Germline CDR1 SGHRS, CDR2 YFSETQ. CDR3 coding DNA: TGCGCCAGCAGCCCGATTGGCGGACAGGGCCATCAGCCCCAGCATTTT. Protein: CASSPIGGQGHQPQHF.

The chain carries TRBV12-3 or TRBV12-4 and TRBJ2-3, with D tentatively TRBD1 (5 bases). The CDR3 sequence is 14 residues long. Trimming took off 3 bases at V and 6 bases at J, with 13 bases between the two ends. CDR3 DNA: TGTGCCAGCAGTTTCAGGGTCCAGTTGGATACGCAGTATTTT. Its translation: CASSFRVQLDTQYF.

This clonotype came up a few times. The genes are TRBV6-5 and TRBJ2-3; D unresolved. Deletions cut 6 bases from V and 3 bases from J, with 7 bases between. Germline-derived CDR1 and CDR2 are MNHEY and SVGAGI. The CDR3 is 12 amino acids. CDR3 nucleotide sequence: TGTGCCAGCAGATCTGCAACAGATACGCAGTATTTT. Translated, it gives CASRSATDTQYF.

The genes are TRBV5-5 and TRBJ2-1, with 7 bases fitting TRBD2. Germline lookup yields CDR1 SGHKS and CDR2 YYEKEE (reference sequence). The ends lost 2 bases at V and 12 bases at J; junction bases unmatched: 8. The CDR3 has 13 amino acids. In DNA form, the CDR3 reads TGTGCCAGCAGCTTAGTTACGGGGGGTCGGCAGTTCTTC. The encoded protein is CASSLVTGGRQFF.

In its sample, this clonotype was seen many times. The rearrangement links TRBV29-1 to TRBJ2-7; tentative D call: TRBD2 (5 bases). Trimming cost V 7 bases and J 3 bases, with 13 bases left between them. Per germline, CDR1 SQVTM and CDR2 ANQGSEA. The CDR3 is made up of 12 amino acids. DNA of the CDR3: TGCAGCGCCGAGGGAAGTCTCTACGAGCAGTACTTC. It specifies CSAEGSLYEQYF.

This clonotype has more than one count but fewer than ten. The chain carries TRBV10-3 and TRBJ1-2; tentative D call: TRBD1 (5 bases). This CDR3 contains 13 residues. Between the trimmed V and J ends, which lost 2 bases and 7 bases, there was a span of 11 bases. Germline loops: CDR1 ENHRY, CDR2 SYGVKD. The CDR3 here is CAISEGQGGGYTF. The DNA of the CDR3 is TGTGCCATCAGTGAGGGGCAGGGTGGTGGCTACACCTTC.

This clonotype has more than one count but fewer than ten. The chain joins TRBV29-1 to TRBJ2-1, with 11 bases matching TRBD2. The germline gives CDR1 SQVTM, CDR2 ANQGSEA. The CDR3 sequence is 15 residues long. J lost 2 bases, V lost 6 bases, and 6 bases had no gene match. The CDR3 is CSVLLAGAPYNEQFF. The CDR3 DNA is TGCAGCGTCCTACTAGCGGGGGCCCCCTACAATGAGCAGTTCTTC.

The chain links TRBV12-3 or TRBV12-4 to TRBJ2-2; no reliable D call. This CDR3 comprises 13 residues. V lost 5 bases to trimming and J lost 7 bases, with 11 bases between them. The CDR3, as DNA: TGTGCCAGCAGTGGGCCGGGTCTCGGGGAGCTGTTTTTT. This encodes CASSGPGLGELFF.

The rearrangement joins TRBV5-6 to TRBJ2-7; D call uncertain. The germline V gene has CDR1 SGHDT and CDR2 YYEEEE. The CDR3 contains 16 residues. The ends were cut back, 0 bases at V and 0 bases at J, with 13 bases in the middle. The CDR3 spells CASSLVKPRSSYEQYF. The CDR3, as DNA: TGTGCCAGCAGCTTGGTTAAACCGCGGAGCTCCTACGAGCAGTACTTC.

This chain connects TRBV7-2 to TRBJ2-5, with a weak D call TRBD2 (6 bases). V was cut by 4 bases and J by 3 bases, with 18 bases left in between. This CDR3 has 16 amino acids. Germline values: CDR1 SGHTA, CDR2 FQGNSA. Here the CDR3 DNA reads TGTGCCAGCAGCTGGGAGCACAGGTCGGGAGAAGAGACCCAGTACTTC. Amino acid sequence: CASSWEHRSGEETQYF.

The table lists this clonotype with a few counts. The V gene is TRBV2, the J gene TRBJ1-5; D is unclear. The CDR3 has 12 amino acids. CDR1 and CDR2 from the germline V gene are SNHLY and FYNNEI. V was clipped by 6 bases and J by 6 bases, with 9 bases between them. The CDR3 sequence is CASREPPQPQHF. The CDR3 nucleotides read TGTGCCAGCAGGGAGCCCCCTCAGCCCCAGCATTTT.

This clonotype was seen a handful of times. The V call is TRBV5-1, the J call TRBJ2-1, with 15 bases aligning to TRBD2. V trimming: 2 bases; J trimming: 1 base; junction bases outside the gene matches: 4. CDR1 and CDR2 (germline): SGHRS, YFSETQ. This CDR3 region has 18 residues. CDR3: CASSFGLAGGRSYNEQFF. As DNA, the CDR3 is TGCGCCAGCAGCTTCGGACTAGCGGGGGGGCGATCCTACAATGAGCAGTTCTTC.

Only a few counts were recorded for this clonotype. The chain recombines TRBV7-2 with TRBJ2-5; 7 bases agree with TRBD2. The germline CDR1 and CDR2 sequences are SGHTA and FQGNSA. The CDR3 has 15 residues. After removal of 1 base from V and 4 bases from J, the junction contained 6 bases not matched to a gene. As DNA, the CDR3 is TGTGCCAGCAGCTTAGGCGGGGGACGCCGAGAGACCCAGTACTTC. Translating it yields CASSLGGGRRETQYF.

V and J are TRBV29-1 and TRBJ2-5; 9 positions match TRBD2. CDR3 length: 13 residues. Losses at the gene ends were 7 bases for V and 4 bases for J; bases not matched to a gene: 7. Germline loops: CDR1 SQVTM, CDR2 ANQGSEA. This chain's CDR3 is CSARPSGAETQYF. In nucleotides, the CDR3 is TGCAGCGCCCGACCTAGCGGGGCAGAGACCCAGTACTTC.

The chain is built from TRBV20-1 and TRBJ2-1; 10 nucleotides agree with TRBD1. Germline CDR1 is DFQATT and CDR2 is SNEGSKA (reference sequence). The CDR3 is made up of 15 amino acids. Germline trimming cut 5 bases from V and 7 bases from J; bases unmatched to any gene: 11. CDR3 sequence: CSAGFRDRGTNEQFF. As DNA, the CDR3 is TGCAGTGCTGGATTCCGGGACAGGGGAACGAATGAGCAGTTCTTC.

The rearrangement links TRBV20-1 to TRBJ1-6; 8 bases align to TRBD1. Per the germline V gene, CDR1 is DFQATT and CDR2 is SNEGSKA (reference sequence). V shed 2 bases, J shed 7 bases, and the junction held 10 bases outside the gene matches. The CDR3 runs to 16 residues. This CDR3 reads CSARRGDRGFNSPLHF. CDR3 coding DNA: TGCAGTGCTAGACGAGGAGACAGGGGATTCAATTCACCCCTCCACTTT.

The chain links TRBV27 to TRBJ1-2; 11 bases are shared with TRBD1. The CDR3 totals 14 residues. Per the germline V gene, CDR1 is MNHEY and CDR2 is SMNVEV (reference sequence). V lost 6 bases, J lost 3 bases, and 3 bases stayed unmatched. CDR3 region: CASRRTGGDYGYTF. CDR3 DNA sequence: TGTGCCAGCAGGCGGACAGGGGGCGACTATGGCTACACCTTC.

This clonotype was observed a handful of times. The V and J genes are TRBV29-1 and TRBJ1-1; D not certain. Germline V CDR1 and CDR2: SQVTM, ANQGSEA. V was shortened by 4 bases and J by 5 bases, with 17 bases between the two germline ends. This CDR3 region has 14 residues. In DNA form, the CDR3 reads TGCAGCGTTGGGGCCCGGGCGGCTATTACTGAAGCTTTCTTT. Translating it yields CSVGARAAITEAFF.

This chain links TRBV3-1 with TRBJ1-4; D unclear. This CDR3 contains 17 residues. V was clipped by 4 bases and J by 6 bases, with 21 bases between them. The germline CDR1 and CDR2 sequences are LGHDT and YNNKEL (reference sequence). CDR3 nucleotide sequence: TGTGCCAGCAGCCCAGCCGGGCCAACGGCCGGGGATGAAAAACTGTTTTTT. Its protein product is CASSPAGPTAGDEKLFF.

This clonotype was observed a handful of times. Given a much more abundant clone one base away, this may be a read error. The chain employs TRBV4-1 and TRBJ2-7; D may be TRBD2 (7 bases). CDR3 length: 17 amino acids. CDR1 and CDR2 from the germline V gene are MGHRA and YSYEKL. Trimming shortened V by 4 bases and J by 0 bases, and 19 bases separated the two germline ends. The chain's CDR3 is CASSPPGWGGASYEQYF. CDR3 sequence (DNA): TGCGCCAGCAGCCCCCCTGGATGGGGGGGGGCCTCCTACGAGCAGTACTTC.

This clonotype was counted once. The V call is TRBV24-1, the J call TRBJ2-6; the D gene is possibly TRBD1 (5 bases). In germline, CDR1 is KGHDR, CDR2 SFDVKD. This CDR3 region has 17 residues. V dropped 4 bases and J dropped 0 bases, with 12 bases sitting between them. For the CDR3, the DNA is TGTGCCACCAGTGAACCGCTCAGGGACTCTGGGGCCAACGTCCTGACTTTC. Translated, it gives CATSEPLRDSGANVLTF.

The chain is built from TRBV6-1 and TRBJ2-5, with D perhaps TRBD1 (5 bases). The germline gives CDR1 MNHNS, CDR2 SASEGT. The CDR3 is 13 amino acids. V dropped 3 bases and J dropped 2 bases, with 7 bases sitting between them. The CDR3 sequence is CASSDDRQETQYF. In nucleotides, the CDR3 is TGTGCCAGCAGTGACGACAGACAAGAGACCCAGTACTTC.

The rearrangement links TRBV28 to TRBJ1-4; 7 positions agree with TRBD1. Trimming cost V 4 bases and J 3 bases; bases outside gene matches: 8. This CDR3 region has 16 residues. Per germline, CDR1 MDHEN and CDR2 SYDVKM. In nucleotides, the CDR3 is TGTGCCAGCAGTTCAACCCAGGGGGGAGCTAATGAAAAACTGTTTTTT. Translating it yields CASSSTQGGANEKLFF.

About this clonotype itself: A junction boundary mismatches the germline segment, possibly from a read error. This chain uses TRBV12-3 or TRBV12-4 with TRBJ2-3, with unresolved D. The CDR3 runs 14 residues. The CDR3 loop is CASSPRVRTDAQYF. CDR3 coding DNA: TGTGCCAGCAGTCCCAGAGTGAGAACAGATGCGCAGTATTTT.

This clonotype was found many times. The V and J genes are TRBV24-1 and TRBJ1-1; a possible D gene is TRBD1 (6 bases). V lost 4 bases and J 7 bases, leaving 15 bases between the germline ends. Germline values: CDR1 KGHDR, CDR2 SFDVKD. The CDR3 is 14 residues long. CDR3 region: CATSDPRTAGEAFF. The CDR3 coding sequence is TGTGCCACCAGTGACCCTCGGACAGCGGGTGAAGCTTTCTTT.

To note about this clonotype: Germline and junction disagree at one end, which may indicate a read error. The chain uses TRBV29-1 and TRBJ2-1, with D perhaps matching TRBD1 or TRBD2 (5 bases each). The CDR3 is 14 amino acids. Germline values: CDR1 SQVTM, CDR2 ANQGSEA. CDR3 loop: CSVDGGRQYNGQFF. As DNA, the CDR3 is TGCAGCGTCGATGGGGGACGGCAGTACAATGGGCAGTTCTTC.

This chain links TRBV28 with TRBJ1-2; TRBD1 matches at 10 bases. The germline V gene has CDR1 MDHEN and CDR2 SYDVKM. V shed 7 bases, J shed 0 bases, and the junction held 8 bases outside the gene matches. The CDR3 has 16 residues. The DNA for the CDR3 is TGTGCCAGCAATCCTACCGGACAGGGGGCTAACTATGGCTACACCTTC. It is translated as CASNPTGQGANYGYTF.

This clonotype was seen a few times. The rearrangement links TRBV27 to TRBJ1-1; weak D call: TRBD1 (6 bases). The V end lost 3 bases, the J end lost 4 bases, and 18 bases lay between the germline ends. Germline V gene data show CDR1 as MNHEY and CDR2 as SMNVEV (reference sequence). This CDR3 has 16 amino acids. The CDR3: CASSFRLLTGTTEAFF. The CDR3 DNA reads as TGTGCCAGCAGTTTCCGTCTATTAACAGGGACCACTGAAGCTTTCTTT.

V gene TRBV6-6 combines with J gene TRBJ1-4, with 7 bases lining up with TRBD1. Germline V CDR1 and CDR2: MNHNY, SVGAGI (reference sequence). With 9 bases clipped from V and 0 bases from J, the junction kept 10 bases outside the gene matches. This CDR3 region has 16 residues. The CDR3 loop is CASRQGRAATNEKLFF. As DNA, the CDR3 is TGTGCCAGTAGACAGGGAAGGGCCGCAACTAATGAAAAACTGTTTTTT.

V and J are TRBV11-2 and TRBJ2-1, with no clear D. The CDR3 extends over 14 amino acids. V was trimmed by 5 bases and J by 8 bases, leaving 16 bases between them. Germline assignment: CDR1 SGHAT and CDR2 FQNNGV. The CDR3 region has the DNA TGTGCCAGCAGCCCCCGCACCGACGGGCATGAGCAGTTCTTC. Its protein is CASSPRTDGHEQFF.

This clonotype was seen a few times. The gene calls are TRBV7-6 and TRBJ1-4; D remains ambiguous. This CDR3 has 14 residues. The V end was cut by 2 bases, the J end by 5 bases, with 9 bases between. CDR1 and CDR2 (germline): SGHVS, FNYEAQ. This chain's CDR3 is CASSLFRRNEKLFF. The CDR3 DNA reads TGTGCCAGCAGCTTATTCAGAAGGAATGAAAAACTGTTTTTT. Supplemented by reference TRBV7-6 and TRBJ1-4, the full variable domain reads GAGVSQSPRYKVTKRGQDVALRCDPISGHVSLYWYRQALGQGPEFLTYFNYEAQQDKSGLPNDRFSAERPEGSISTLTIQRTEQRDSAMYRCASSLFRRNEKLFFGSGTQLSVL.

V is TRBV18 and J is TRBJ1-5; TRBD1 aligns across 7 bases. Germline CDR1 reads KGHSH; CDR2 reads LQKENI. There are 15 residues in the CDR3. The junction had 8 bases not matched to a gene; V was cut back by 3 bases and J by 6 bases. The CDR3 loop is CASSPGDRVRQPQHF. CDR3 DNA: TGTGCCAGCTCACCTGGCGACAGGGTCCGTCAGCCCCAGCATTTT.